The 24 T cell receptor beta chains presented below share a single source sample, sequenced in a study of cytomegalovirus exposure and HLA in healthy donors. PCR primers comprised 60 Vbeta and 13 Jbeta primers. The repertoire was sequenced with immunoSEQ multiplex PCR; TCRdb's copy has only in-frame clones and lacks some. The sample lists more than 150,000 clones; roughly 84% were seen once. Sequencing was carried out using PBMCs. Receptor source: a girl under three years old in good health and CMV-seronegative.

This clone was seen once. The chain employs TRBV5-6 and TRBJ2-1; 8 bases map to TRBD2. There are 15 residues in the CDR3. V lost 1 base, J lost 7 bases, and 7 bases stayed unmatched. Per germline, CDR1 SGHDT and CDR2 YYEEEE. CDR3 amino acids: CASSLPAGVFNEQFF. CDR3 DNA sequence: TGTGCCAGCAGCTTGCCAGCGGGAGTTTTTAATGAGCAGTTCTTC.

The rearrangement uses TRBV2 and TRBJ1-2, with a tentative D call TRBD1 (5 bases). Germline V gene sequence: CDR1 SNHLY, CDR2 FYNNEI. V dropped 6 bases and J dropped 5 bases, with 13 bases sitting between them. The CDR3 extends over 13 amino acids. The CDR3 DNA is TGTGCCAGCAGCGTCTCCGGGACTTATGGCTACACCTTC. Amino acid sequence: CASSVSGTYGYTF.

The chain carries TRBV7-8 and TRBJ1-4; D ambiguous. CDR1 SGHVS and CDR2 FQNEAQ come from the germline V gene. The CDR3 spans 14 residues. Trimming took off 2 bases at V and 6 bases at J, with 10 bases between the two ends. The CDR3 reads CASSLSEEDEKLFF. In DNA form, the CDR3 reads TGTGCCAGCAGCTTATCTGAAGAGGATGAAAAACTGTTTTTT.

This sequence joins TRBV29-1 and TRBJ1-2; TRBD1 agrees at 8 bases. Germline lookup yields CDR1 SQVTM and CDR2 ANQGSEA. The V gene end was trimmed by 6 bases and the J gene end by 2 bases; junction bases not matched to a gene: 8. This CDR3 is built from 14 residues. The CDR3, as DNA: TGCAGCGTGAGACAACAGGGGGGGAACTATGGCTACACCTTC. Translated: CSVRQQGGNYGYTF.

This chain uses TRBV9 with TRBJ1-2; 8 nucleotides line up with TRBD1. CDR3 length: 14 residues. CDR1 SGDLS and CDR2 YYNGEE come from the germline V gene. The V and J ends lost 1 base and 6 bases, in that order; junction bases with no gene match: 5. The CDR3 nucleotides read TGTGCCAGCAGCGTAACAGGGGGACGGAATGGCTACACCTTC. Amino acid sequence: CASSVTGGRNGYTF.

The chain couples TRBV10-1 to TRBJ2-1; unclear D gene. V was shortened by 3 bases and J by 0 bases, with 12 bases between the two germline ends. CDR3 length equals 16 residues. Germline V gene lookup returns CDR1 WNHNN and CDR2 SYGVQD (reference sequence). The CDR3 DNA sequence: TGCGCCAGCAGTGATGGATCAGCGAGCTCCTACAATGAGCAGTTCTTC. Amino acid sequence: CASSDGSASSYNEQFF.

The DNA of the CDR3 is TGTGCCAGCAGCCGAGCACCCGACACTGAAGCTTTCTTT. Translated, it gives CASSRAPDTEAFF. V gene TRBV6-1 combines with J gene TRBJ1-1; D is uncertain. The CDR3 has 13 residues. Trimming took 6 bases from V and 3 from J, leaving 11 bases between them. The germline V gene has CDR1 MNHNS and CDR2 SASEGT.

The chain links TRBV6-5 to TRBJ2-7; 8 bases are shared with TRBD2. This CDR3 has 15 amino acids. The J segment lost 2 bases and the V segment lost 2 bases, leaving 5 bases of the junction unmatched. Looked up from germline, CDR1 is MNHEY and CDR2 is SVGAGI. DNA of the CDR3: TGTGCCAGCAGTTACGGAGCGGGAGTTACCTACGAGCAGTACTTC. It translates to CASSYGAGVTYEQYF.

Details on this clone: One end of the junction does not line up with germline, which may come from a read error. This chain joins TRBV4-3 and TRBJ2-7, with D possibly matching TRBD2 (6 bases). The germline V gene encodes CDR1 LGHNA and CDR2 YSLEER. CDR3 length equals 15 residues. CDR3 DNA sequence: TGCGCCAGCCCCTCCCTCGGGGGTTTGAGCTACGAGCAGTGCTTC. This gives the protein CASPSLGGLSYEQCF.

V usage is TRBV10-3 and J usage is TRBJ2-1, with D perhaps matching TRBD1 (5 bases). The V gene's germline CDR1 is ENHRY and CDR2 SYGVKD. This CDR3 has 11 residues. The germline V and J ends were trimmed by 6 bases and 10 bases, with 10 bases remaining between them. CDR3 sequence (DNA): TGTGCCATCAGGGGGCCTGAGGAGCAGTTCTTC. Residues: CAIRGPEEQFF.

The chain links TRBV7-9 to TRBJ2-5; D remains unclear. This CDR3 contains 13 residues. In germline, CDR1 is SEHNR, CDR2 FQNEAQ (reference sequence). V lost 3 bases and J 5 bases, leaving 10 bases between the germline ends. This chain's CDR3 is CASSLSGPETQYF. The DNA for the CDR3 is TGTGCCAGCAGCTTGAGTGGGCCCGAGACCCAGTACTTC.

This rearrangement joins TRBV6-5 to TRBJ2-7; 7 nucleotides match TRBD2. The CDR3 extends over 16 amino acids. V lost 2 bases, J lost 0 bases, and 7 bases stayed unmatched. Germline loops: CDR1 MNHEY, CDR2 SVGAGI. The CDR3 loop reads CASSYGGVGTSYEQYF. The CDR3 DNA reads TGTGCCAGCAGTTACGGGGGGGTAGGGACCTCCTACGAGCAGTACTTC.

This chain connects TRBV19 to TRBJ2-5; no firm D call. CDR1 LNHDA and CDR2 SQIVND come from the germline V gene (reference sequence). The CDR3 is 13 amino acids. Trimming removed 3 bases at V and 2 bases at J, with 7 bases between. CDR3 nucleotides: TGTGCCAGTAGTATCTCCTTTCAAGAGACCCAGTACTTC. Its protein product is CASSISFQETQYF.

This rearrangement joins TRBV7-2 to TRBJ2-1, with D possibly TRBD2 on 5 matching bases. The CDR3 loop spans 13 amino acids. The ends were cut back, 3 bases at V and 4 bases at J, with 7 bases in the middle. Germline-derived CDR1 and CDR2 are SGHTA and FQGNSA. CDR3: CASSFGLYNEQFF. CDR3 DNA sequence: TGTGCCAGCAGCTTCGGACTGTACAATGAGCAGTTCTTC.

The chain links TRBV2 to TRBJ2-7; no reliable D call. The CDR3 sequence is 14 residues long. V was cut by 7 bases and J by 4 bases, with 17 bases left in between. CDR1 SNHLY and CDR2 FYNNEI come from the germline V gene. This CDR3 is CASIPLGPYYEQYF. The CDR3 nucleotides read TGTGCCAGCATACCTTTGGGCCCGTATTACGAGCAGTACTTC.

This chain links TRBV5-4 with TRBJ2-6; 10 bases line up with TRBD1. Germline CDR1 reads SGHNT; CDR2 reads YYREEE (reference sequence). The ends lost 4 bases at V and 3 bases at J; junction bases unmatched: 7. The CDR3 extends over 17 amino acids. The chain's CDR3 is CASSPTGGADGANVLTF. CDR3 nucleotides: TGTGCCAGCAGCCCGACAGGGGGCGCGGATGGGGCCAACGTCCTGACTTTC.

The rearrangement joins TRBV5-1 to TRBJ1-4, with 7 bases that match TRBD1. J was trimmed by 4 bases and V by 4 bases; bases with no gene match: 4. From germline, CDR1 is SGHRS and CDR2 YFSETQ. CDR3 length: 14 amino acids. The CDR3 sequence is CASSLGQFNEKLFF. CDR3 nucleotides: TGCGCCAGCAGCCTGGGACAGTTTAATGAAAAACTGTTTTTT. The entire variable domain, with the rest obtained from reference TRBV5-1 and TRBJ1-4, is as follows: KAGVTQTPRYLIKTRGQQVTLSCSPISGHRSVSWYQQTPGQGLQFLFEYFSETQRNKGNFPGRFSGRQFSNSRSEMNVSTLELGDSALYLCASSLGQFNEKLFFGSGTQLSVL.

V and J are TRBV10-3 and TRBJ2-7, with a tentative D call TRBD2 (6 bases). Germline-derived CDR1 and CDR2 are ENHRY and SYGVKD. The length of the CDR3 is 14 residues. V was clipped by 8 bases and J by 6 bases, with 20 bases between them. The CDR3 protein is CAIGWDSTYGEQYF. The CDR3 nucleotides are TGTGCCATCGGCTGGGACTCAACTTATGGCGAGCAGTACTTC.

The DNA for the CDR3 is TGTGCCAGCAGCGTAGGTCGTGGCGGAGCCTCCTACGAGCAGTACTTC. This sequence encodes CASSVGRGGASYEQYF. This chain connects TRBV9 to TRBJ2-7, with D unclear. V shed 0 bases and J shed 0 bases, with 13 bases lying between them. Germline V gene data show CDR1 as SGDLS and CDR2 as YYNGEE. This CDR3 has 16 amino acids.

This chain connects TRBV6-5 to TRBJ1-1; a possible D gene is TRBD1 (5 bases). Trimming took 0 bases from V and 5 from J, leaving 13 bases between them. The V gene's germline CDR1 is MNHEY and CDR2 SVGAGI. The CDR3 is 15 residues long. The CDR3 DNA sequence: TGTGCCAGCAGTTACTCAAAACGGGCAGGGACTGAAGCTTTCTTT. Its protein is CASSYSKRAGTEAFF.

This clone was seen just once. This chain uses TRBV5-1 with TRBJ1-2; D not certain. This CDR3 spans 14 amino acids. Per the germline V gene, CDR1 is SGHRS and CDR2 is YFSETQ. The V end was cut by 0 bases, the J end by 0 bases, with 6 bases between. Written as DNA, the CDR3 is TGCGCCAGCAGCTTGGCAGGTTCTAACTATGGCTACACCTTC. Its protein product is CASSLAGSNYGYTF.

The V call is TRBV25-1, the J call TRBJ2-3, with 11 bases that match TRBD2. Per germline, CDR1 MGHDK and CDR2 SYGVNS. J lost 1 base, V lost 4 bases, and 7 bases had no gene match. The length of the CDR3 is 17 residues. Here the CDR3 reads CASSVAGGPRGTDTQYF. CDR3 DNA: TGTGCCAGCAGTGTAGCGGGAGGGCCAAGGGGCACAGATACGCAGTATTTT.

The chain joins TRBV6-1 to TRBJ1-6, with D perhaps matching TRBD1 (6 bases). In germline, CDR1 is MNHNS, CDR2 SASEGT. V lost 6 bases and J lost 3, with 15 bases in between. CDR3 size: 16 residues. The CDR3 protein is CASSETGMLYNSPLHF. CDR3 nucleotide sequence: TGTGCCAGCAGCGAAACAGGGATGCTCTATAATTCACCCCTCCACTTT.

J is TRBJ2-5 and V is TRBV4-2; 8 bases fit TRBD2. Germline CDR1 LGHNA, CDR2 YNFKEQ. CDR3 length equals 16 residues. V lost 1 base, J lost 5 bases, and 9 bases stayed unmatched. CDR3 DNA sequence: TGTGCCAGCAGCCAAGCCTCAGCGGGAGTCGGGGAGACCCAGTACTTC. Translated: CASSQASAGVGETQYF.